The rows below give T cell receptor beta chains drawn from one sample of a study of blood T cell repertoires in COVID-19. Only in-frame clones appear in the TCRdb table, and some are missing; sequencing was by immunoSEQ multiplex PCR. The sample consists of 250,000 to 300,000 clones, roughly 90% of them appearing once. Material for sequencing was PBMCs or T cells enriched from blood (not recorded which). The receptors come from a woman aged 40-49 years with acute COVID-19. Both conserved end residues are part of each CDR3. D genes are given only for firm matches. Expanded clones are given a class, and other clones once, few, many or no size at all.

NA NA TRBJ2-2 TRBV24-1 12 CATSPEIGELFF TGTGCCACCAGTCCGGAGATCGGGGAGCTGTTTTTT
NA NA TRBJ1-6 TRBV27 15 CASSLESSYNSPLHF TGTGCCAGCAGTTTGGAGAGCTCCTATAATTCACCCCTCCACTTT
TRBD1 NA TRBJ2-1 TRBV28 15 CASSFGTETYNEQFF TGTGCCAGCAGTTTCGGGACAGAAACCTACAATGAGCAGTTCTTC
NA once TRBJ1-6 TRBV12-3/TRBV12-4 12 CASGSDNSPLHF TGTGCCAGCGGGAGCGATAATTCACCCCTCCACTTT
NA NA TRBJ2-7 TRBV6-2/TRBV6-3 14 CASSYGGDSYEQYF TGTGCCAGCAGCTATGGCGGGGACTCCTACGAGCAGTACTTC
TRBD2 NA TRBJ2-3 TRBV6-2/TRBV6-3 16 CASSRDRSGAKDTQYF TGTGCCAGCAGTCGCGACCGTAGCGGGGCGAAAGATACGCAGTATTTT
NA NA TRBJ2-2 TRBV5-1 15 CASSLNSANTGELFF TGCGCCAGCAGCTTGAACTCCGCGAACACCGGGGAGCTGTTTTTT
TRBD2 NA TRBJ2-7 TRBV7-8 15 CASSLTQRGGREQYF TGTGCCAGCAGCTTAACCCAGCGGGGGGGAAGGGAGCAGTACTTC
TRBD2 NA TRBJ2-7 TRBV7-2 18 CASSLALGLASSSYEQYF TGTGCCAGCAGCTTAGCGTTGGGACTAGCGAGTTCCTCCTACGAGCAGTACTTC
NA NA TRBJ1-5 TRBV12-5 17 CASGLVLAQASNQPQHF TGTGCTAGTGGTTTGGTACTCGCACAGGCTAGCAATCAGCCCCAGCATTTT
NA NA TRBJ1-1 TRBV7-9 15 CASSSTGRQNTEAFF TGTGCCAGCAGCTCCACGGGGAGGCAGAACACTGAAGCTTTCTTT
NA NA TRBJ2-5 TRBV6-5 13 CASSSGFTETQYF TGTGCCAGCAGCTCAGGTTTCACAGAGACCCAGTACTTC
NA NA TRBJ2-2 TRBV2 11 CACSDTGELFF TGTGCCTGTTCGGACACCGGGGAGCTGTTTTTT
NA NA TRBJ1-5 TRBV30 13 CAWSRGADQPQHF TGTGCCTGGAGTCGGGGGGCCGATCAGCCCCAGCATTTT
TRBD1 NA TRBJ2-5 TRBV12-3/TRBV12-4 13 CASRKSGTGLQYF TGTGCCAGCAGAAAATCCGGGACAGGGCTCCAGTACTTC
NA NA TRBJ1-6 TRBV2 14 CASSERSYNSPLHF TGTGCCAGCAGTGAGCGGTCCTATAATTCACCCCTCCACTTT
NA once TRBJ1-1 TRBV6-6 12 CASSRSNTEAFF TGTGCCAGCAGCCGTTCGAACACTGAAGCTTTCTTT
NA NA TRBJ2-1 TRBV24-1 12 CATSGAANEQFF TGTGCCACCAGTGGGGCTGCCAATGAGCAGTTCTTC
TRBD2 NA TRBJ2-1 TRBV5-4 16 CASSLASSGVYNEQFF TGTGCCAGCAGCTTGGCCTCTAGCGGCGTCTACAATGAGCAGTTCTTC
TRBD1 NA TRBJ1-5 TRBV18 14 CASSNNRGQQPQHF TGTGCCAGCTCAAACAACAGGGGGCAGCAGCCCCAGCATTTT
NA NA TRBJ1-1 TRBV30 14 CAWRPGGSGTEAFF TGTGCCTGGAGGCCGGGGGGCAGTGGCACTGAAGCTTTCTTT
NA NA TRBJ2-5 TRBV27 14 CASSFAGRGETQYF TGTGCCAGCAGCTTTGCGGGTCGTGGGGAGACCCAGTACTTC
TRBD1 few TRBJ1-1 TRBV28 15 CASRSQGTLNTEAFF TGTGCCAGCAGATCACAGGGGACCCTGAACACTGAAGCTTTCTTT
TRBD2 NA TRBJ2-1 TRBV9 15 CASSPTSGGVNEQFF TGTGCCAGCAGTCCCACTAGCGGAGGGGTCAATGAGCAGTTCTTC
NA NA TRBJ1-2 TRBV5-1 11 CASRFDYGYTF TGCGCCAGCAGATTCGACTATGGCTACACCTTC
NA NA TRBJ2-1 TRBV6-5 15 CASSPARAEANEQFF TGTGCCAGCAGCCCCGCCAGGGCAGAGGCCAATGAGCAGTTCTTC
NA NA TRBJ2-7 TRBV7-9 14 CASSLAGQGYEQYF TGTGCCAGCAGCTTAGCGGGACAAGGCTACGAGCAGTACTTC
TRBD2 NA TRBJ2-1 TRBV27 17 CASSLNRWEGRNNEQFF TGTGCCAGCAGTTTAAATAGGTGGGAGGGCCGTAACAATGAGCAGTTCTTC
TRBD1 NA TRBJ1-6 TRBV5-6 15 CASSRWETGGSPLHF TGTGCCAGCAGCCGATGGGAAACAGGGGGTTCACCCCTCCACTTT
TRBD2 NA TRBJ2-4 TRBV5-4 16 CASSGKPGTSIGRWYF TGTGCCAGCAGTGGAAAACCCGGGACTAGTATCGGGCGTTGGTACTTC
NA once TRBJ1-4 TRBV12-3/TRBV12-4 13 CASSLSGPEKLFF TGTGCCAGCAGCCTATCAGGGCCTGAAAAACTGTTTTTT
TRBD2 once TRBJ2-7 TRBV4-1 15 CASSQTSGGPYEQYF TGCGCCAGCAGCCAGACTAGCGGGGGCCCCTACGAGCAGTACTTC
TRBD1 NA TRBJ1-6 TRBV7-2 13 CASSLGTGPPLHF TGTGCCAGCAGCTTAGGGACAGGTCCGCCCCTCCACTTT
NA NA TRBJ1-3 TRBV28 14 CATGGSSSGNTIYF TGTGCCACCGGGGGAAGTAGCTCTGGAAACACCATATATTTT
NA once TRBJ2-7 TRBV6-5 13 CASKGRHVGEQYF TGTGCCAGCAAGGGGAGGCATGTTGGCGAGCAGTACTTC
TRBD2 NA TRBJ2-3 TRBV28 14 CASTTSGSSDTQYF TGTGCCAGCACCACTAGCGGGAGTTCAGATACGCAGTATTTT
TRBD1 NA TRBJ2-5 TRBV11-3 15 CASSSDRGLGETQYF TGTGCCAGCAGCTCGGACAGGGGGCTAGGAGAGACCCAGTACTTC
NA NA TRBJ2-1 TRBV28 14 CASSLFAPPNEQFF TGTGCCAGCAGTTTATTTGCGCCACCGAATGAGCAGTTCTTC
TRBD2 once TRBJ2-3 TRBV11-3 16 CASSLMAGGGTDTQYF TGTGCCAGCAGCCTAATGGCGGGAGGGGGAACAGATACGCAGTATTTT
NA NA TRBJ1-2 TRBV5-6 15 CASSLMGAGLHGYTF TGTGCCAGCAGCTTGATGGGTGCAGGGTTGCATGGCTACACCTTC
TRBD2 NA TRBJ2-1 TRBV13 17 CASSYRLAGGRGDEQFF TGTGCCAGCAGCTACCGACTAGCGGGAGGCCGGGGCGATGAGCAGTTCTTC
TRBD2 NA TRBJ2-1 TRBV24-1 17 CATSDPSTSGSWVEQFF TGTGCCACCAGTGATCCCTCGACTAGCGGGAGCTGGGTTGAGCAGTTCTTC
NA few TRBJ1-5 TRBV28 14 CASSQTGSNQPQHF TGTGCCAGCAGTCAAACAGGGAGCAATCAGCCCCAGCATTTT
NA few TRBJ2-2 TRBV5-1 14 CASREQANTGELFF TGCGCCAGCAGGGAACAGGCGAACACCGGGGAGCTGTTTTTT
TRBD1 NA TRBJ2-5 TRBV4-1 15 CASSQDDREEETQYF TGCGCCAGCAGCCAAGATGACAGGGAAGAGGAGACCCAGTACTTC
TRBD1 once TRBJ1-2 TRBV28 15 CASSSPPTGKGGYTF TGTGCCAGCAGTTCCCCCCCGACAGGGAAGGGTGGCTACACCTTC
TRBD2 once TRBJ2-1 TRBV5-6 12 CASRLSGRAIFF TGTGCCAGCAGACTCAGCGGGAGGGCGATATTCTTC
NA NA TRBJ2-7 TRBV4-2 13 CASSQDPPSQQYF TGTGCCAGCAGCCAAGATCCTCCTAGTCAGCAGTACTTC
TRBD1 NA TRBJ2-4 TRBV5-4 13 CASSLDRAGIQYF TGTGCCAGCAGTCTTGACAGGGCGGGCATTCAGTACTTC
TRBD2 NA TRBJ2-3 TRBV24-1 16 CATSDWTSGSTDTQYF TGTGCCACCAGTGATTGGACTAGCGGTAGCACAGATACGCAGTATTTT